These 8 T cell receptor beta chains were sequenced from one sample in a study of T cells in Graves' hyperthyroidism and ophthalmopathy (dated by TCRdb to between 2019 and 2020). The library relied on multiplex PCR. The sequencer listed for this sample is Illumina HiSeq 2000. The TCR beta CDR3 regions were amplified from RNA transcripts. A first-round RT-PCR of the TCR CDR3 used the HTBI primer set with the Qiagen OneStep RT-PCR kit. Through fastp at Q25 and MiXCR, TCRdb rebuilt clones from the public reads, retaining in-frame beta chains. Every distinct CDR3 protein forms one entry, paired with its most common genes and DNA. This sample holds around 600,000 distinct CDR3 sequences; around 16% were observed only once. The ten biggest clones cover roughly 3.3% of the sample. The source material was blood. These TCRs come from a woman in her 40s with Graves' ophthalmopathy.

The sample holds many counts of this clonotype. V is TRBV3-1 and J is TRBJ1-6; unclear D gene. CDR1 is LGHDT, CDR2 YNNKEL, per germline (reference sequence). Trimming took off 3 bases at V and 7 bases at J, with 7 bases between the two ends. The CDR3 loop spans 13 amino acids. The CDR3 protein is CASSQGLNSPLHF. The CDR3, as DNA: TGTGCCAGCAGCCAGGGCCTCAATTCACCCCTCCACTTT. Complete variable domain (other parts from reference TRBV3-1 and TRBJ1-6): DTAVSQTPKYLVTQMGNDKSIKCEQNLGHDTMYWYKQDSKKFLKIMFSYNNKELIINETVPNRFSPKSPDKAHLNLHINSLELGDSAVYFCASSQGLNSPLHFGNGTRLTVT.

Comments on this clonotype: A much larger clone lies one base from this, so it may be a read error. Since the CDR3 does not end with the conserved phenylalanine or tryptophan, this likely comes from a read error. The rearrangement joins TRBV5-4 to TRBJ2-5; D gene unclear. CDR1 and CDR2 (germline): SGHNT, YYREEE (reference sequence). The CDR3 extends over 14 amino acids. The CDR3 region has the DNA TGCGCCAGCAGCTTTCAGGCGGACCAAGAGACCCAGTACCTC. Encoded protein: CASSFQADQETQYL.

The V gene is TRBV5-1, the J gene TRBJ2-2, with 7 bases aligning to TRBD2. With V trimmed by 0 bases and J by 3 bases, 5 bases remained unmatched. Germline loops: CDR1 SGHRS, CDR2 YFSETQ. The CDR3 consists of 16 residues. CDR3: CASSLEGRVDTGELFF. In nucleotides, the CDR3 is TGCGCCAGCAGCTTGGAGGGGAGGGTCGACACCGGGGAGCTGTTTTTT.

This clonotype was counted ten times or more. The gene calls are TRBV7-9 and TRBJ1-1; TRBD1 matches 7 bases. J was trimmed by 2 bases and V by 1 base; bases with no gene match: 4. This CDR3 contains 15 residues. Per the germline V gene, CDR1 is SEHNR and CDR2 is FQNEAQ (reference sequence). The CDR3 region has the DNA TGTGCCAGCAGCTTAGGGGACAGAACAAACACTGAAGCTTTCTTT. Its protein is CASSLGDRTNTEAFF. The entire variable domain, with the rest obtained from reference TRBV7-9 and TRBJ1-1, is as follows: DTGVSQNPRHKITKRGQNVTFRCDPISEHNRLYWYRQTLGQGPEFLTYFQNEAQLEKSRLLSDRFSAERPKGSFSTLEIQRTEQGDSAMYLCASSLGDRTNTEAFFGQGTRLTVV.

The chain couples TRBV5-1 to TRBJ2-7; 8 bases fit TRBD1. This CDR3 is built from 14 residues. V was pared by 6 bases and J by 4 bases, with 9 bases of the junction left unmatched. Germline lookup yields CDR1 SGHRS and CDR2 YFSETQ. The CDR3: CASTQGGQGYEQYF. As DNA, the CDR3 is TGCGCCAGCACCCAAGGAGGACAGGGATACGAGCAGTACTTC.

The chain combines TRBV19 with TRBJ1-2, with TRBD1 identical over 7 bases. CDR1 is LNHDA and CDR2 is SQIVND in the germline V gene (reference sequence). The CDR3 spans 15 residues. V lost 5 bases to trimming and J lost 5 bases; unmatched junction nucleotides: 11. CDR3 sequence reads: CASSPEDRVQYGYTF. CDR3 bases: TGTGCCAGTAGTCCCGAAGACAGGGTACAATATGGCTACACCTTC.

This clonotype has a count of ten or more. The chain employs TRBV2 and TRBJ2-1, with 9 bases that match TRBD2. The CDR3 runs 14 residues. V lost 8 bases and J lost 5; bases outside the gene matches: 7. Germline V gene data show CDR1 as SNHLY and CDR2 as FYNNEI. The CDR3 sequence is CASVRGRADNEQFF. The CDR3 DNA is TGTGCCAGCGTACGCGGGAGGGCCGACAATGAGCAGTTCTTC.

This chain joins TRBV4-1 and TRBJ1-5; 8 nucleotides line up with TRBD1. The germline V gene has CDR1 MGHRA and CDR2 YSYEKL. V lost 0 bases, J lost 3 bases, and 4 bases stayed unmatched. CDR3 size: 16 residues. CDR3 in DNA: TGCGCCAGCAGCCAAGATCGGCAGGGGGCCAATCAGCCCCAGCATTTT. Translating it yields CASSQDRQGANQPQHF.